This T cell receptor (beta chain) was obtained from a study of CD8 T cells in ankylosing spondylitis. On this clonotype itself: Antigen: not known.

Overall study results and limits: Researchers reportedly found disease-linked clones significantly enriched in matched ankylosing spondylitis synovial fluid. With a CD8+ phenotype, disease-linked clones were relatively rare in peripheral blood.

Quantitative 5'-RACE was performed with molecular barcodes, and it yielded the TCR beta libraries. TCRdb fed the 5' RACE reads into MiXCR, producing one record per CDR3 protein. The sample shows 250,000 to 300,000 distinct CDR3 sequences, 15% to 25% of them seen only once. The germline V and J ends were trimmed by 4 bases and 5 bases, with 14 bases remaining between them. Per germline, CDR1 DFQATT and CDR2 SNEGSKA (reference sequence). CDR3 size: 13 residues. The chain uses TRBV20-1 and TRBJ2-5; D gene unclear. The sequencing sample was made of blood, either unsorted or a sorted T cell fraction (not recorded which). This clonotype was sampled from a male donor with ankylosing spondylitis or in good health (not recorded which). The CDR3 DNA follows: TGCAGTGCTACGCTACAGTTGATGGAGACCCAGTACTTC. It translates to CSATLQLMETQYF.